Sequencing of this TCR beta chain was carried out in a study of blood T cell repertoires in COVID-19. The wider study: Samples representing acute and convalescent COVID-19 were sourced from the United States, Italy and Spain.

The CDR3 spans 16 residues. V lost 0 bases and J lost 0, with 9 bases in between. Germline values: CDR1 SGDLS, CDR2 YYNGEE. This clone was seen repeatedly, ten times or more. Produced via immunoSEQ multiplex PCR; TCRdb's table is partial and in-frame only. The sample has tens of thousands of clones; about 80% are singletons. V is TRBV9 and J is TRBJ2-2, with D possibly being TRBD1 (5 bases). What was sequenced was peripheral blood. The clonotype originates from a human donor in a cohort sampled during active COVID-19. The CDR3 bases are TGTGCCAGCAGCGTAGGGTCAGGGACGAACACCGGGGAGCTGTTTTTT. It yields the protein CASSVGSGTNTGELFF.